These 15 T cell receptor beta chains were sequenced from one sample in a study of molecular identifiers for immune sequencing clone quantification. MiXCR, run by TCRdb on the PCR reads, gives a single entry per CDR3 protein. The sample lists about 510,000 distinct CDR3 sequences, 20% to 25% occurring once. Input material: naive CD8+ T cells from blood, with Jurkat cell RNA spiked in. Subset here: FACS-sorted CD8+CD4-CCR7+CD45RA+ naive T cells. All receptors derive from a human donor in good health. Some libraries in this study had Jurkat cell RNA spiked in.

At least ten counts were recorded for this clonotype. This chain links TRBV15 with TRBJ1-1; D gene uncertain. CDR1 is LNHNV, CDR2 YYDKDF, per germline (reference sequence). CDR3 size: 15 residues. V was pared by 1 base and J by 0 bases, with 9 bases between. For the CDR3, the DNA is TGTGCCACCAGCAGAGCGTGGGAGGTGAACACTGAAGCTTTCTTT. Amino acids: CATSRAWEVNTEAFF.

This clonotype was seen ten or more times. The chain uses TRBV7-2 and TRBJ1-1, with TRBD1 matching 9 bases. V gave up 5 bases and J gave up 5 bases; unmatched junction bases: 12. CDR3 length: 16 residues. Germline V gene lookup returns CDR1 SGHTA and CDR2 FQGNSA. In nucleotides, the CDR3 is TGTGCCAGCAGCCCTAGGGGGGGACAGGGTGTGACTGAAGCTTTCTTT. It encodes CASSPRGGQGVTEAFF.

In the case of this clonotype: The CDR3 does not end in the conserved phenylalanine or tryptophan, so this is likely a read error. Because the CDR3's place on the DNA is in doubt, the DNA is left out and the CDR3 is given as listed by TCRdb. This chain uses TRBV20-1 with TRBJ2-2; no check of the table's D call, TRBD2, against the DNA was made. In germline, CDR1 is DFQATT, CDR2 SNEGSKA (reference sequence). Ends included, the CDR3 has 9 residues. The CDR3 here is CSVPTRGPY.

J is TRBJ2-1 and V is TRBV12-3 or TRBV12-4; either TRBD1 or TRBD2 may supply D (6 bases each). V was cut by 4 bases and J by 7 bases, with 23 bases left in between. The CDR3 contains 17 residues. This CDR3 reads CASSSILAWGARNEQFF. CDR3 in DNA: TGTGCCAGCAGTTCCATCCTAGCTTGGGGGGCAAGGAATGAGCAGTTCTTC.

The table lists this clonotype with a few counts. The gene calls are TRBV18 and TRBJ2-7; D call uncertain. Trimming took off 0 bases at V and 2 bases at J, with 11 bases between the two ends. Germline loops: CDR1 KGHSH, CDR2 LQKENI. This CDR3 comprises 15 residues. DNA for the CDR3: TGTGCCAGCTCACCACCGCTTGTGGGGACCTACGAGCAGTACTTC. Protein sequence: CASSPPLVGTYEQYF. The full variable domain, in which reference TRBV18 and TRBJ2-7 provide the parts outside the CDR3, is NAGVMQNPRHLVRRRGQEARLRCSPMKGHSHVYWYRQLPEEGLKFMVYLQKENIIDESGMPKERFSAEFPKEGPSILRIQQVVRGDSAAYFCASSPPLVGTYEQYFGPGTRLTVT.

This clonotype has only a few counts. V is TRBV27 and J is TRBJ1-4; weak D call: TRBD1 (5 bases). Per the germline V gene, CDR1 is MNHEY and CDR2 is SMNVEV (reference sequence). CDR3 length equals 14 residues. V dropped 2 bases and J dropped 6 bases, with 10 bases sitting between them. Here the CDR3 DNA reads TGTGCCAGCAGTTTACAGGGCGCCGATGAAAAACTGTTTTTT. Translated: CASSLQGADEKLFF.

In this sample, this clonotype turned up many times. J is TRBJ1-1 and V is TRBV12-3 or TRBV12-4; D unclear. The V end lost 1 base, the J end lost 6 bases, and 9 bases lay between the germline ends. This CDR3 contains 13 residues. CDR3 nucleotides: TGTGCCAGCAGTTTAGGGTCTGGAGCTGAAGCTTTCTTT. This codes for CASSLGSGAEAFF.

This clonotype was counted a few times. J is TRBJ2-3 and V is TRBV2; 9 nucleotides line up with TRBD2. Germline loops: CDR1 SNHLY, CDR2 FYNNEI. CDR3 length equals 16 residues. J lost 4 bases, V lost 3 bases, and 8 bases had no gene match. The CDR3 DNA is TGTGCCAGCAGTGACGGGCGGGGGGGAGATCCAGATACGCAGTATTTT. It specifies CASSDGRGGDPDTQYF.

The genes are TRBV6-2 or TRBV6-3 and TRBJ1-4; D is ambiguous. CDR1 and CDR2 from the germline V gene are MNHEY and SVGEGT. This CDR3 is built from 16 residues. Trimming removed 2 bases from V and 4 bases from J, with 14 bases in between. CDR3 nucleotide sequence: TGTGCCAGCAGTTACCCCGGGAGGGCCGGTAATGAAAAACTGTTTTTT. Translation: CASSYPGRAGNEKLFF.

This clonotype has a count of ten or more. The chain joins TRBV7-2 to TRBJ2-7, with 7 bases lining up with TRBD1. The CDR3 covers 15 residues. V was pared by 0 bases and J by 7 bases, with 9 bases of the junction left unmatched. Looked up from germline, CDR1 is SGHTA and CDR2 is FQGNSA. In DNA, the CDR3 is TGTGCCAGCAGCTTAGCCCCAGGGGGAGAGATAGAGCAGTACTTC. As protein: CASSLAPGGEIEQYF.

This clonotype was observed at least ten times. The V call is TRBV2, the J call TRBJ2-6; D is undetermined. The CDR3 is 18 residues long. From germline, CDR1 is SNHLY and CDR2 FYNNEI. Deletions cut 0 bases from V and 1 base from J, with 13 bases between. DNA of the CDR3: TGTGCCAGCAGTGAAGCGCTTCGGCTGGTTTCTGGGGCCAACGTCCTGACTTTC. Amino acid sequence: CASSEALRLVSGANVLTF.

To note about this clonotype: The missing conserved phenylalanine or tryptophan at the end of this CDR3 makes a read error likely. The V call is TRBV4-3, the J call TRBJ2-3; a weak D match, TRBD2 (5 bases). This CDR3 comprises 15 residues. Germline CDR1 LGHNA, CDR2 YSLEER. V was cut by 0 bases and J by 2 bases, with 9 bases left in between. The CDR3 DNA sequence: TGCGCCAGCAGCCAAGAATTACTAGACACAGATACGCAGTATTCT. It specifies CASSQELLDTDTQYS.

This clonotype showed up just a few times. The J gene is TRBJ1-1, the V gene TRBV27; a possible D gene is TRBD1 (5 bases). This CDR3 has 14 amino acids. The ends were cut back, 8 bases at V and 5 bases at J, with 18 bases in the middle. Germline values: CDR1 MNHEY, CDR2 SMNVEV (reference sequence). The CDR3 region has the DNA TGTGCCAGCGGGGGGACGGTGCGAAAAACTGAAGCTTTCTTT. Encoded protein: CASGGTVRKTEAFF.

This clonotype was seen ten or more times. The chain recombines TRBV14 with TRBJ2-7, with 8 positions matching TRBD1. The germline CDR1 and CDR2 sequences are SGHDN and FVKESK. The CDR3 covers 13 residues. With V trimmed by 6 bases and J by 3 bases, 4 bases remained unmatched. The CDR3 DNA reads as TGTGCCAGCAGTCACGGACAGGGCTACGAGCAGTACTTC. It encodes CASSHGQGYEQYF.

This clonotype was counted between two and nine times. The chain employs TRBV19 and TRBJ1-2, with no clear D. The CDR3 is 12 amino acids. Germline CDR1 LNHDA, CDR2 SQIVND (reference sequence). V was cut by 7 bases and J by 8 bases, with 14 bases left in between. This CDR3 is CASKMGAKGYTF. CDR3 coding DNA: TGTGCCAGTAAGATGGGCGCTAAAGGCTACACCTTC.